This TCR beta chain is from a study of cytomegalovirus exposure and HLA in healthy donors. Study overall: It was reported in a later analysis that the roughly 120 validation repertoires used the same platform as the 550 to 850 first-cohort repertoires.

Clones were sequenced by immunoSEQ multiplex PCR, and TCRdb holds only the in-frame ones, with some missing. This sample carries over 150,000 clones, about 90% of them seen once, and the ten largest clones take 3%. CDR1 and CDR2 from the germline V gene are MNHNS and SASEGT. This CDR3 contains 18 residues. General observations from the study: The classifier reportedly diagnosed cytomegalovirus status with high specificity and sensitivity.

On this clone: The antigen remains unidentified. Germline is not matched at one junction end, which may reflect a read error.

The chain has TRBV6-1 and TRBJ1-2, with D possibly TRBD1 on 6 matching bases. This TCR came from a woman aged 18-29 years in good health and CMV-seropositive. The specimen was PBMCs. The CDR3 DNA reads TGTGCCAGCAGGGAAGCTACCAGAGGACAGTTGGCGGATCATGGCTACACCTTC. The encoded protein is CASREATRGQLADHGYTF.